This is a list of T cell receptor beta chains from one sample in a study of cytomegalovirus exposure and HLA in healthy donors. Method: immunoSEQ multiplex PCR; TCRdb's copy keeps in-frame clones and lacks some. The sample includes some 120,000 clones, roughly four fifths seen only once; the top ten take about 4%. The sample was PBMCs. All receptors derive from a woman aged 50 to 60 in good health and CMV-seropositive. The conserved cysteine and the conserved F or W are not part of the CDR3 here. The D gene is left open where the match is weak.

J gene	D gene	V gene	CDR3 length	CDR3 protein
TRBJ1-2	NA	TRBV5-1	12	ASSPEHVDYGYT
TRBJ2-5	TRBD2	TRBV7-2	11	ASSRGGQETQY
TRBJ2-3	NA	TRBV7-2	11	ASSFYSTDTQY
TRBJ1-4	TRBD1	TRBV6-5	14	ASSYLPTGGDEKLF
TRBJ2-3	TRBD2	TRBV6-6	13	ASSYGRGGSDTQY
TRBJ1-5	NA	TRBV28	14	ASRSSGTRDNQPQH
TRBJ1-1	NA	TRBV5-1	11	ASSHLPDTEAF
TRBJ2-1	TRBD1	TRBV7-8	15	ASSLIRWDRALNEQF
TRBJ2-7	NA	TRBV15	12	ATSSYQGPDEQY
TRBJ2-5	TRBD1	TRBV5-4	13	ASSLLAGGQETQY
TRBJ2-6	NA	TRBV5-8	13	ASSLTGAGANVLT
TRBJ2-3	TRBD2	TRBV7-2	13	ASSLRGGLTDTQY
TRBJ1-1	NA	TRBV5-1	13	ASSPTGQKNTEAF
TRBJ2-7	TRBD1	TRBV19	12	ASSMGTGHYEQY
TRBJ2-1	TRBD2	TRBV19	13	ASSPSGGAYNEQF
TRBJ1-5	TRBD1	TRBV6-1	13	ASSEETTGYQPQH
TRBJ2-1	TRBD2	TRBV4-2	15	ASSRNPRGGGLDEQF
TRBJ1-1	NA	TRBV6-5	11	ASSRQMNTEAF
TRBJ1-5	TRBD1	TRBV6-1	17	ASSEPPGGITYSNQPQH
TRBJ1-5	NA	TRBV28	11	ASSLDGGQPQH
TRBJ2-1	TRBD2	TRBV4-2	15	ASSAMYSSGEYNEQF
TRBJ2-7	NA	TRBV30	10	AWSVPNYEQY